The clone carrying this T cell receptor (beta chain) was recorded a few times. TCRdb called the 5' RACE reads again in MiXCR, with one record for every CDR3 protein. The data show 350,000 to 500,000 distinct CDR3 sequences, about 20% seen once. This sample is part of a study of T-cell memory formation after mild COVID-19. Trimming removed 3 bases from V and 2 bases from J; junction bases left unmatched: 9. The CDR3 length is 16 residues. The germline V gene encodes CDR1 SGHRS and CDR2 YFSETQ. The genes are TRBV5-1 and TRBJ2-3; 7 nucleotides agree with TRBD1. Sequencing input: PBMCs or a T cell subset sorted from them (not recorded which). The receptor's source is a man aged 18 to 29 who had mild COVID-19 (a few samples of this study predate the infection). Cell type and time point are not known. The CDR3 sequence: CASSSTGDRATDTQYF. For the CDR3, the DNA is TGCGCCAGCAGCTCAACAGGGGACAGAGCCACAGATACGCAGTATTTT.